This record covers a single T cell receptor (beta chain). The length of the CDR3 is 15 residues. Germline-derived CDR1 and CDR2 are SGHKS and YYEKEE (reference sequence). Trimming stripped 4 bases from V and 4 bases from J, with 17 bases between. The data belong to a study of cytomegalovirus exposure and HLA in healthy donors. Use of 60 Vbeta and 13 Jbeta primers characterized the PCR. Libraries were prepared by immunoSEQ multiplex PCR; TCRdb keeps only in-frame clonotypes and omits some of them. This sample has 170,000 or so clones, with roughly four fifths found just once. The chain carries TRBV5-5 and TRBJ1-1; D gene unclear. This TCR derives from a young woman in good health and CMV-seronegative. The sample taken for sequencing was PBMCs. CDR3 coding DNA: TGTGCCAGCAGCCCAGTCGAGGGCCGGGGCACTGAAGCTTTCTTT. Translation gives CASSPVEGRGTEAFF.